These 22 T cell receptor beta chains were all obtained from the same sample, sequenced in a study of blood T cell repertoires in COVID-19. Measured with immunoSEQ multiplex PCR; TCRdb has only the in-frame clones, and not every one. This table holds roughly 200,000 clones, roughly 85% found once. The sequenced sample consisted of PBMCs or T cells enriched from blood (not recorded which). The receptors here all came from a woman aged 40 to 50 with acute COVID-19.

The CDR3 coding sequence is TGTGCCACCAGTGATTTAGACGGGAATGAGCAGTTCTTC. This codes for CATSDLDGNEQFF. V usage is TRBV24-1 and J usage is TRBJ2-1; D uncertain. Per germline, CDR1 KGHDR and CDR2 SFDVKD. CDR3 length equals 13 residues. The V end was cut by 1 base, the J end by 7 bases, with 7 bases between.

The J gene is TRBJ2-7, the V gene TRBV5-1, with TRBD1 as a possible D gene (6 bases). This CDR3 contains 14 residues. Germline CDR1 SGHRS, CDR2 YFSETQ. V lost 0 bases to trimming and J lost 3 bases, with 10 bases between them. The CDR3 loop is CASSLDRQVYEQYF. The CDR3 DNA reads TGCGCCAGCAGCTTGGACCGACAGGTCTACGAGCAGTACTTC.

This chain's CDR3 is CASSWGLHSSGANVLTF. In DNA, the CDR3 is TGTGCCAGTAGTTGGGGACTCCACAGCTCTGGGGCCAACGTCCTGACTTTC. The chain couples TRBV19 to TRBJ2-6; D is possibly TRBD2 (6 bases). Trimming cost V 5 bases and J 0 bases, with 14 bases left between them. The V gene's germline CDR1 is LNHDA and CDR2 SQIVND (reference sequence). The CDR3 is 17 amino acids.

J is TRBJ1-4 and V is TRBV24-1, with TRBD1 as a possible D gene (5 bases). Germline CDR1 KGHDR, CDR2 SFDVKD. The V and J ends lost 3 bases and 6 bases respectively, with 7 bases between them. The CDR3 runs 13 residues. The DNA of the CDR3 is TGTGCCACCAGTGATCCGGGGGATGAAAAACTGTTTTTT. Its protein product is CATSDPGDEKLFF.

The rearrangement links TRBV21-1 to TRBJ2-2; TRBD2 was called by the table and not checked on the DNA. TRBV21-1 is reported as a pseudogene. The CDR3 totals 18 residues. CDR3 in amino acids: CASSKGTSGSWNTGELFF. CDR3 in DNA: TGTGCCAGCAGCAAAGGGACTAGCGGGAGTTGGAACACCGGGGAGCTGTTTTTT.

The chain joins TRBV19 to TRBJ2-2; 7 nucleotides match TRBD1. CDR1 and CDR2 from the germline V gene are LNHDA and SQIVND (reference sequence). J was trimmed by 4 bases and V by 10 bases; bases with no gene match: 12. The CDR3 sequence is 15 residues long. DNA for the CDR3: TGTGCCACCCAGTTGGGCAGGGGGACCACCGGGGAGCTGTTTTTT. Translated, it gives CATQLGRGTTGELFF.

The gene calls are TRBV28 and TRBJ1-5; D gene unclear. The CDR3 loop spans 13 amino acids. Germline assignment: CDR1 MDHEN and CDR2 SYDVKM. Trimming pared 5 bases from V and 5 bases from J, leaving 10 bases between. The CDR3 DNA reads TGTGCCAGCAGTCCAGAGGCCGATCAGCCCCAGCATTTT. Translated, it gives CASSPEADQPQHF.

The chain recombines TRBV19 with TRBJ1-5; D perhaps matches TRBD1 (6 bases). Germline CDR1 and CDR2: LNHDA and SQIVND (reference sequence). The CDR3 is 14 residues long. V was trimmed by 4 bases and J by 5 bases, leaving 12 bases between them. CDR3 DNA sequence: TGTGCCAGTAGTACGGGACAAAGGGATCAGCCCCAGCATTTT. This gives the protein CASSTGQRDQPQHF.

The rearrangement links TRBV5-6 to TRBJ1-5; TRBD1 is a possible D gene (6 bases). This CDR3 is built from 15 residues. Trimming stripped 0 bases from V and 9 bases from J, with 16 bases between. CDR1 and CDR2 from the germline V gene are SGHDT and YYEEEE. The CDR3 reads CASSLGGAGVSPQHF. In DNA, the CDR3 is TGTGCCAGCAGCTTGGGTGGGGCAGGGGTGTCGCCCCAGCATTTT.

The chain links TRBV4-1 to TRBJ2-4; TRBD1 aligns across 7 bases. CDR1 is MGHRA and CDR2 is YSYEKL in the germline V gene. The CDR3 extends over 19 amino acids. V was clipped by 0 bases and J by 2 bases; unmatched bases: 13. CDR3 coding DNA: TGCGCCAGCAGCCAAGACCCACCCGGGACAGTGGAAACCAAAAACATTCAGTACTTC. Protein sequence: CASSQDPPGTVETKNIQYF.

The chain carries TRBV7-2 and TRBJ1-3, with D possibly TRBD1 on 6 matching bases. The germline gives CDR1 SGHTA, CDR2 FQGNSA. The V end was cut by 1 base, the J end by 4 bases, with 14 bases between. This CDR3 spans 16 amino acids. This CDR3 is CASSLGRGAQGNTIYF. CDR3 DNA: TGTGCCAGCAGCTTAGGACGGGGGGCGCAAGGAAACACCATATATTTT.

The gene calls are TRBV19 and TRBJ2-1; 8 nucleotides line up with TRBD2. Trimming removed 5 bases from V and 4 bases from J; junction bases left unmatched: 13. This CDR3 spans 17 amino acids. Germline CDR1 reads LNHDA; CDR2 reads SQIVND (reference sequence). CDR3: CASSLGDSGNSYNEQFF. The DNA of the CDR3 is TGTGCCAGTAGTCTAGGCGATAGCGGGAACTCGTACAATGAGCAGTTCTTC.

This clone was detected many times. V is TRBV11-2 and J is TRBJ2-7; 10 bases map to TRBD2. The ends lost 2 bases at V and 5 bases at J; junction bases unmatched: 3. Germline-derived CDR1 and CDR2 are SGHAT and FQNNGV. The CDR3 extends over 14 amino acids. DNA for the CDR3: TGTGCCAGCAGCTTATCTAGCGGGAGTCACGAGCAGTACTTC. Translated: CASSLSSGSHEQYF.

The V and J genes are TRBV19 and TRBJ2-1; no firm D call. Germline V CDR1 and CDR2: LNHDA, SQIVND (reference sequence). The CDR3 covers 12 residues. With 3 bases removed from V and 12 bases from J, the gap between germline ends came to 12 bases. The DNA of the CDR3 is TGTGCCAGTAGTATCGTCGGGTTCCTGCAGTTCTTC. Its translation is CASSIVGFLQFF.

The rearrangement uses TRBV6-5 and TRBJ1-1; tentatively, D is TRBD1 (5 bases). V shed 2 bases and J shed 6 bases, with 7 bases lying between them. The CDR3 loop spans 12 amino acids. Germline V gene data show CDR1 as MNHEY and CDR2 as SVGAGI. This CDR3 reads CASSYTGSEAFF. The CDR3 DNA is TGTGCCAGCAGTTACACAGGATCTGAAGCTTTCTTT.

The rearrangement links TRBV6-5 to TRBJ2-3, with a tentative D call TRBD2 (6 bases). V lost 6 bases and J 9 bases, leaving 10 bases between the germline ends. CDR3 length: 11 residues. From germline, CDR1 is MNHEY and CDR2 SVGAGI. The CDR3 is CASSHGGTQYF. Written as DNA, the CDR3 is TGTGCCAGCAGCCACGGAGGGACGCAGTATTTT.

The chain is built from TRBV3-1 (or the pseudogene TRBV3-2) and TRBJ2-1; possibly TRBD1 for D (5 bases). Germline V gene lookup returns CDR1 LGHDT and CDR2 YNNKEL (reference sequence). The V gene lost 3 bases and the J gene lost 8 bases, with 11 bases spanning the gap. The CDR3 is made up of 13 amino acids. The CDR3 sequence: CASSHQGGDEQFF. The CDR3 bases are TGTGCCAGCAGCCATCAGGGTGGGGATGAGCAGTTCTTC.

The CDR3: CATSDFSGGSVGNEQFF. CDR3 in DNA: TGTGCCACCAGTGATTTCTCTGGCGGGAGCGTTGGCAATGAGCAGTTCTTC. The chain has TRBV24-1 and TRBJ2-1, with 7 bases matching TRBD2. This CDR3 contains 17 residues. Germline loops: CDR1 KGHDR, CDR2 SFDVKD. Trimming at V came to 1 base and at J to 6 bases, leaving 11 bases not matched to a gene.

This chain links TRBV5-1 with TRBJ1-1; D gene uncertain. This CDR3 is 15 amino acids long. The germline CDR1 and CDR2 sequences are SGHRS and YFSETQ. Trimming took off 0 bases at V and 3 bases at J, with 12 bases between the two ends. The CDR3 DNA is TGCGCCAGCAGCTTGGATCCCCGCGGGGACACTGAAGCTTTCTTT. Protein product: CASSLDPRGDTEAFF.

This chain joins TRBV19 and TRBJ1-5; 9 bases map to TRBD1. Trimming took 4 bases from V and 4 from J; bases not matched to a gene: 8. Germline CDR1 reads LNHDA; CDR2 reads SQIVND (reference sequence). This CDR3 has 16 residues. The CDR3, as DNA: TGTGCCAGTAGTACCTTAGACAGGGGGAGGAATCAGCCCCAGCATTTT. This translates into CASSTLDRGRNQPQHF.

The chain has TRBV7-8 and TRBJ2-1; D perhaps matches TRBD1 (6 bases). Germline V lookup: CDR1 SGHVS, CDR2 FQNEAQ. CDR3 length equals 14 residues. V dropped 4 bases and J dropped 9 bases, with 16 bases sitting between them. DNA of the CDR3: TGTGCCAGCAGCTCCCGGTGGGGGCTGAGTGAGCAGTTCTTC. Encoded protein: CASSSRWGLSEQFF.

The DNA of the CDR3 is TGTGCCACCAGCGGGAGAATCGGCACAGATACGCAGTATTTT. The encoded protein is CATSGRIGTDTQYF. The chain couples TRBV24-1 to TRBJ2-3, with D possibly TRBD2 on 6 matching bases. The CDR3 runs to 14 residues. CDR1 and CDR2 from the germline V gene are KGHDR and SFDVKD. V gave up 7 bases and J gave up 1 base, with 11 bases separating them.